The sample holds a few counts of the clone carrying this TCR beta chain. The sample belongs to a study of blood T cells in healthy people across ages. CDR1 and CDR2 from the germline V gene are SGHRS and YFSETQ. This CDR3 is built from 15 residues. V lost 2 bases, J lost 9 bases, and 6 bases stayed unmatched. With a J-beta primer mix and a sample-barcoded 5' primer, a second PCR ran about 7 to 11 cycles. TCRdb re-derived calls from the 5' RACE reads in MiXCR, one entry per CDR3 protein. The sample has 650,000 to 800,000 distinct CDR3 sequences; 44% are singletons. V is TRBV5-1 and J is TRBJ2-1; 12 nucleotides match TRBD2. The material sequenced was blood. The clonotype originates from a man between 60 and 75 years old in good health. DNA for the CDR3: TGCGCCAGCAGCTTAAGACTAGCGGGAGATGCTGAGCAGTTCTTC. This encodes CASSLRLAGDAEQFF.